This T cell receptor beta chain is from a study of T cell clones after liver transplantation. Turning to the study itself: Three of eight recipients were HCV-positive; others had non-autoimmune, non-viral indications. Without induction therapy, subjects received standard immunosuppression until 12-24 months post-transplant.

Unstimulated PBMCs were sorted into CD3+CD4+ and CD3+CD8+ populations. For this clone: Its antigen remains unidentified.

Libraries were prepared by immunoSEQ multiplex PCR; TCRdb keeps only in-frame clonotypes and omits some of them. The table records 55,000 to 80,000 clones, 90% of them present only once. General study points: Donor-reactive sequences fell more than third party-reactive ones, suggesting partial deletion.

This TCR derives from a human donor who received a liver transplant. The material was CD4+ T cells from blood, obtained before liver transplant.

CDR3 sequence: CASSWGTGLNQPQHF. The DNA of the CDR3 is TGTGCCAGCAGTTGGGGGACAGGGCTCAATCAGCCCCAGCATTTT. V and J are TRBV6-5 and TRBJ1-5; TRBD1 matches 9 bases. Germline V gives CDR1 MNHEY, CDR2 SVGAGI. Unmatched junction bases numbered 4, after V lost 4 bases and J lost 3 bases. The CDR3 is 15 amino acids.